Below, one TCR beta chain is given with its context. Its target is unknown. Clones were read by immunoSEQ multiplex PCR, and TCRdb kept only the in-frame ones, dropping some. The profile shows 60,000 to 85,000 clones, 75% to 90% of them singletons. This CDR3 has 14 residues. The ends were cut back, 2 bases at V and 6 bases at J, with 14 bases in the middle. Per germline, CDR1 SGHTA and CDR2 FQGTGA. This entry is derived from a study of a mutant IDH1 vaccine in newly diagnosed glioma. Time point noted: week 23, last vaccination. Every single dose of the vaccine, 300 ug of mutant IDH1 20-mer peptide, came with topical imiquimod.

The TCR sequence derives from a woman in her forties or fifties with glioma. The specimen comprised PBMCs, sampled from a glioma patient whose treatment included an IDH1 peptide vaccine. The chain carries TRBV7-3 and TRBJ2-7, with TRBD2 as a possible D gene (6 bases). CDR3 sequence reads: CASSLDGGDLEQYF. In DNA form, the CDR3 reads TGTGCCAGCAGCTTAGATGGAGGGGACCTCGAGCAGTACTTC. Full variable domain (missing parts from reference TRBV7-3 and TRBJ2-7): GAGVSQTPSNKVTEKGKYVELRCDPISGHTALYWYRQSLGQGPEFLIYFQGTGAADDSGLPNDRFFAVRPEGSVSTLKIQRTERGDSAVYLCASSLDGGDLEQYFGPGTRLTVT.